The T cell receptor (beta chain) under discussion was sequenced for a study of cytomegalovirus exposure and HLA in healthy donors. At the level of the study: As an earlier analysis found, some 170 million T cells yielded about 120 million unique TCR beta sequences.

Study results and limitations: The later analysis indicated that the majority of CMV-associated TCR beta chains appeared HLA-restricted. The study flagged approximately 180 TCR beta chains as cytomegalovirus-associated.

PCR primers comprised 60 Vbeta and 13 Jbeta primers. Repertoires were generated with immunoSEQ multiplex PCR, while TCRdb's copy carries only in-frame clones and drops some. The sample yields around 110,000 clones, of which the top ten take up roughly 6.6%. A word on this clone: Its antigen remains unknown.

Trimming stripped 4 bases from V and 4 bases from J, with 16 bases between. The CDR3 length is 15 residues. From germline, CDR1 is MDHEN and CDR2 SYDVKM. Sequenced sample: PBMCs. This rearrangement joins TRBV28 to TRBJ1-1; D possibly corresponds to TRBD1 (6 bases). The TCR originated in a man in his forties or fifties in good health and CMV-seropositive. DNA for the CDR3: TGTGCCAGCAGTTCCGTCACAGGGTTGGGCACTGAAGCTTTCTTT. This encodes CASSSVTGLGTEAFF.